This T cell receptor (beta chain) was observed in a study of graft-versus-host responses after intestinal transplantation. For this clone: Its target is not known.

Findings and caveats of the study: With peak circulating GvH clone levels came an association with early post-transplant HvG declines.

Sequenced by immunoSEQ multiplex PCR; TCRdb stores in-frame clones only, minus some. The profile shows roughly 93,000 clones, just under 95% of them singletons. J was trimmed by 5 bases and V by 5 bases; bases with no gene match: 10. Looked up from germline, CDR1 is SGHTA and CDR2 is FQGNSA. This CDR3 spans 16 amino acids. This sequence originates from a human donor who received an intestinal transplant. V and J are TRBV7-2 and TRBJ1-2, with TRBD1 identical over 11 bases. This specimen was unstimulated CD8+ T cells sorted from spleen or lymph node cells, taken before intestinal transplant. The CDR3, as DNA: TGTGCCAGCAGCCCCAAGCTGGGACAGGGGGTATATGGCTACACCTTC. Protein sequence: CASSPKLGQGVYGYTF.